This TCR beta chain was retrieved from a study of control samples from healthy donors and cancer patients. V trimming: 2 bases; J trimming: 2 bases; junction bases outside the gene matches: 6. This CDR3 region has 17 residues. Germline V lookup: CDR1 SGHTA, CDR2 FQGNSA. Generated by immunoSEQ multiplex PCR, the TCRdb table keeps only in-frame clones and is missing some. The sample has 100,000 to 150,000 clones; roughly nine tenths are singletons. This TCR came from a woman aged 18 to 35 in good health. The gene calls are TRBV7-2 and TRBJ2-2; 9 bases fit TRBD1. Sequences were obtained from blood. CDR3 nucleotides: TGTGCCAGCAGCTTAAGCTACAGGGGGCTCAACACCGGGGAGCTGTTTTTT. Residues: CASSLSYRGLNTGELFF.